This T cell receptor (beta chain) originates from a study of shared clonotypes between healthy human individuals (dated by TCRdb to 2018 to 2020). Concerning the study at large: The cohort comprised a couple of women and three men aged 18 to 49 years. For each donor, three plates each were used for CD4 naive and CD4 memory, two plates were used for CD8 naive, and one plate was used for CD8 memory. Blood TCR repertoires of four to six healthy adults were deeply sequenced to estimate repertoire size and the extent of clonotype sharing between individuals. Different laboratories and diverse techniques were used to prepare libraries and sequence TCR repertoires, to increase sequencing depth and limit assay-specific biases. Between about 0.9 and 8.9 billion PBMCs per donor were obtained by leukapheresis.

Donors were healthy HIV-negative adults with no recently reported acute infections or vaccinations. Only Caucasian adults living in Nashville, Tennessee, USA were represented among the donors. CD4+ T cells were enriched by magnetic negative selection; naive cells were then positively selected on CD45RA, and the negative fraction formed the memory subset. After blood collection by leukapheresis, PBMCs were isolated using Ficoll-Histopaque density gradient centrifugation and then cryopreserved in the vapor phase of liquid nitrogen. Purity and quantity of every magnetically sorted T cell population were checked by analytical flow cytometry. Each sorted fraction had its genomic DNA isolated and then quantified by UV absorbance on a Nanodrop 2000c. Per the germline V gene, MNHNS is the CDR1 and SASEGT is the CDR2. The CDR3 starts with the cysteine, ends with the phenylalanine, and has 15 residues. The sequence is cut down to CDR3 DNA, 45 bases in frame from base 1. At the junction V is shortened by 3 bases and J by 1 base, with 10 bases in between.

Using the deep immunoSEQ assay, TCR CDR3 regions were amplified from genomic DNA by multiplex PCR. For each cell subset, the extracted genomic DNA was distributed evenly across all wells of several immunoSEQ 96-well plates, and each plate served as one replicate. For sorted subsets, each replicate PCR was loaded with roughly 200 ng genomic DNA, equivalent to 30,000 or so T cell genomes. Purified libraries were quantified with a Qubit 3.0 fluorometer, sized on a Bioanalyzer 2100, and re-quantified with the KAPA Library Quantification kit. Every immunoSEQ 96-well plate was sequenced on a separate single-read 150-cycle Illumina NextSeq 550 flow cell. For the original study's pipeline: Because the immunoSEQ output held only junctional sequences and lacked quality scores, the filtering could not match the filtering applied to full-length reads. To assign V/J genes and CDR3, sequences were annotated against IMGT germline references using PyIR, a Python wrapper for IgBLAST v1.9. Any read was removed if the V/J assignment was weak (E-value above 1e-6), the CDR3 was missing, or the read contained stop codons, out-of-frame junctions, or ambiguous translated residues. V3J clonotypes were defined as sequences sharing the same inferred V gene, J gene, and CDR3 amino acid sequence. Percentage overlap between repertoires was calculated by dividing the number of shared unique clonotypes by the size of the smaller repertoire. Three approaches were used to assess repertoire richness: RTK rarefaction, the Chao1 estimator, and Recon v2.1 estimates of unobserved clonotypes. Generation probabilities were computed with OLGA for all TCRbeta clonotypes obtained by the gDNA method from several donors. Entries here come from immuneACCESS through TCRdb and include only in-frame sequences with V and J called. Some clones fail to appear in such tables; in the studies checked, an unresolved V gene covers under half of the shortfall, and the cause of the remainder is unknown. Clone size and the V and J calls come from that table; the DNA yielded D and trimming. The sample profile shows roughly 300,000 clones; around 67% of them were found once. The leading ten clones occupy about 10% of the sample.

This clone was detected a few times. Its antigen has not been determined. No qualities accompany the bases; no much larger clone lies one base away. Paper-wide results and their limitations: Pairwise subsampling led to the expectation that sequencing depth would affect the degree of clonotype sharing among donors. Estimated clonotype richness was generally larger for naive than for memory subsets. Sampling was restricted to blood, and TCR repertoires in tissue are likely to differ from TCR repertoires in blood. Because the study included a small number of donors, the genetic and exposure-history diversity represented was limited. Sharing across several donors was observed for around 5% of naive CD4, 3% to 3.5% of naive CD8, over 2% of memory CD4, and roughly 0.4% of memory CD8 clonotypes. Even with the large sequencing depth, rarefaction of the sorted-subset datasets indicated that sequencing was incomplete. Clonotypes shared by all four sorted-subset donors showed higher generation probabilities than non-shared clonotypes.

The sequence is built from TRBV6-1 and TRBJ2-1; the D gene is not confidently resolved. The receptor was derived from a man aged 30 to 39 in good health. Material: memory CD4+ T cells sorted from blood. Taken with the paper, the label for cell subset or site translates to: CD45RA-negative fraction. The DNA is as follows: TGTGCCAGCAGTGATCAGTCCGGTTCCTACAATGAGCAGTTCTTC. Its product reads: CASSDQSGSYNEQFF.